This entry is about one T cell receptor beta chain. The data are from a study of CD8 T cells in Susac syndrome. TCR beta was sequenced from blood CD8+ and CD4+ T cells. Random hexamers primed reverse transcription of about 0.5 to 1 ug RNA. It was immunoSEQ multiplex PCR that amplified TCR beta CDR3 across 54 Vbeta and 13 Jbeta. TCRdb called the immunoSEQ multiplex PCR reads again in MiXCR, with one record for every CDR3 protein. The table shows about 150,000 distinct CDR3 sequences, with about 95% occurring only once. The ends lost 3 bases at V and 5 bases at J; junction bases unmatched: 1. Looked up from germline, CDR1 is SQVTM and CDR2 is ANQGSEA. This CDR3 spans 12 amino acids.

The chain uses TRBV29-1 and TRBJ2-7, with 10 bases matching TRBD1. The sequence was obtained from a human donor with multiple sclerosis. The specimen was CD8+ T cells from PBMCs. CDR3 residues: CSVDGTGDEQYF. CDR3 nucleotide sequence: TGCAGCGTTGACGGGACAGGGGACGAGCAGTACTTC.